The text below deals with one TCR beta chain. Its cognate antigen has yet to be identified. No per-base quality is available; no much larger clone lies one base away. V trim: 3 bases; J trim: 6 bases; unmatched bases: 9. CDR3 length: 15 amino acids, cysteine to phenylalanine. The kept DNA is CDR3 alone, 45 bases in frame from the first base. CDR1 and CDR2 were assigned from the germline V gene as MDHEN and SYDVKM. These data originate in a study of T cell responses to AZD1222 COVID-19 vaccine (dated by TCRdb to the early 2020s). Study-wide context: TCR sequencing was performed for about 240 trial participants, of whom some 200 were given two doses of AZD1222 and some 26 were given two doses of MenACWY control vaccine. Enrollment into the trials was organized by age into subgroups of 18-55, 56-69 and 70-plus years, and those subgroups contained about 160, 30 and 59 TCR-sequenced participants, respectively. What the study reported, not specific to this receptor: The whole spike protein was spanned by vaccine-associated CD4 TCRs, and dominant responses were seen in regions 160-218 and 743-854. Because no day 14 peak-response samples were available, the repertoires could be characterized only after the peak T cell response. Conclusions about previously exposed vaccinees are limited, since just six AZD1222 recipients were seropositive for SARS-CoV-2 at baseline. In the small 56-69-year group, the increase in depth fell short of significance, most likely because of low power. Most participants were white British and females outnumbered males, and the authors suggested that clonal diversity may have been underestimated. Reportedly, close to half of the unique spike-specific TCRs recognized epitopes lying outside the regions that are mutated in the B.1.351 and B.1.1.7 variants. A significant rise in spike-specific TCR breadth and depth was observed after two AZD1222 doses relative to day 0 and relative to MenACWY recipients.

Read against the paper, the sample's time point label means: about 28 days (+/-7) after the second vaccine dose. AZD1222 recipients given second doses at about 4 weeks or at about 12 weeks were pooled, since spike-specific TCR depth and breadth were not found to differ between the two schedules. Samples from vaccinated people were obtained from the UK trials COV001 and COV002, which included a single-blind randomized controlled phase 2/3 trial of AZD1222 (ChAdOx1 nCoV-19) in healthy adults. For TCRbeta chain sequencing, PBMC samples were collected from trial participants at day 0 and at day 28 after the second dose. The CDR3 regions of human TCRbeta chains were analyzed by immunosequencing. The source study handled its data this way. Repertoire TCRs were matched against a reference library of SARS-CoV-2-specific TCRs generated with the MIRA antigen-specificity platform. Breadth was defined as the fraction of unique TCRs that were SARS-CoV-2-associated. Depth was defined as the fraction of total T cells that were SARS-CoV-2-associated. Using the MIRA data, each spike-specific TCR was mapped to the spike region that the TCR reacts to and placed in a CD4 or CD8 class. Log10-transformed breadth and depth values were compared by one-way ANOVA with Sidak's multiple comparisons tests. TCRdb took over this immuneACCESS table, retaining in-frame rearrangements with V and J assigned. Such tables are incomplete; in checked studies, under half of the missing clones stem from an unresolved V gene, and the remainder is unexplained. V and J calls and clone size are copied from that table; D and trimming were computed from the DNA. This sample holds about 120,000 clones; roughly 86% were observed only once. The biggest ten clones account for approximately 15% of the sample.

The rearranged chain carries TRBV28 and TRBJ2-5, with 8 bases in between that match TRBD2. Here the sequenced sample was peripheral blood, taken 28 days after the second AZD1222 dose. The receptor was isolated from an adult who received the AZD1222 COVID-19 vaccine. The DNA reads TGTGCCAGCAGTTTCGGTTTAGCGGGAAGGCAGACCCAGTACTTC. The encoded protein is CASSFGLAGRQTQYF.